The clone carrying this TCR beta chain has only one observation. The antigen is undetermined. The PCR contained 60 Vbeta and 13 Jbeta primers. Original processing notes: Later work found 65 million to 85 million unique TCR beta chains, with some 11 million shared. The protocol was immunoSEQ multiplex PCR, while the TCRdb copy is restricted to in-frame clones and leaves out a portion. D and trimming were read from the DNA, whereas the V and J calls and clone size are those reported in that table. The sample includes 200,000 to 250,000 clones, 83% of them seen just once. Trimming took 6 bases from V and 0 from J, leaving 9 bases between them. Germline-derived CDR1 and CDR2 are SNHLY and FYNNEI. This CDR3 comprises 13 residues. The record originates from a study of cytomegalovirus exposure and HLA in healthy donors. Overall study results and limits: Later work showed greater clonal expansion in HLA-associated TCR beta chains than in equally common others.

The receptor was derived from a girl under 18 in good health and CMV-seronegative. Sequenced material: PBMCs. V and J are TRBV2 and TRBJ2-7; TRBD2 is a possible D gene (7 bases). In DNA, the CDR3 is TGTGCCAGCAGAGGGGGGGGCTCCTACGAGCAGTACTTC. It yields the protein CASRGGGSYEQYF.